The TCR beta chain under discussion was sequenced for a study of tumor and adjacent non-tumor tissue in lung cancer. Three rounds of nested PCR, following a modified ARM-PCR protocol, produced the TCRbeta library. TCRdb recomputed calls from the multiplex PCR reads with MiXCR, one row per CDR3 protein. The sample consists of roughly 220,000 distinct CDR3 sequences, about 76% of them appearing once. The template was RNA from unsorted bulk tissue. The length of the CDR3 is 12 residues. CDR1 is MNHNY, CDR2 SVGAGI, per germline (reference sequence). Trimming pared 3 bases from V and 4 bases from J, leaving 7 bases between.

The receptor comes from a man aged 55 to 69 with non-small cell lung cancer. The rearrangement joins TRBV6-6 to TRBJ2-7, with no clear D. Material for sequencing was lung tumor tissue. CDR3 DNA: TGTGCCAGCAGTTATCGGGCTTACGAGCAGTACTTC. It is translated as CASSYRAYEQYF.